This TCR beta chain was identified during a study of blood T cells in healthy people across ages. This clonotype was detected only a few times. Antigen: not known. Study outcomes and limitations: Calculation of diversity from one million T cells yielded estimates considered to be underestimates. Comparison with aged donors showed that long-lived donors had more naive CD4+ cells and higher diversity.

Germline CDR1 and CDR2: MNHNS and SASEGT. This CDR3 comprises 15 residues. Trimming shortened V by 0 bases and J by 2 bases, and 8 bases separated the two germline ends. The use of a sample-barcoded 5' primer and a J-beta primer mix characterized a second PCR of about 7 to 12 cycles. TCRdb re-called the 5' RACE reads with MiXCR, one entry per CDR3 protein. The sample consists of under 2,000,000 distinct CDR3 sequences, just under 50% of them appearing once. This receptor was taken from a woman between 40 and 55 years old in good health. The specimen sequenced was blood. The chain combines TRBV6-1 with TRBJ1-5; D unclear. The chain's CDR3 is CASSEAGGGNQPQHF. CDR3 coding DNA: TGTGCCAGCAGTGAAGCGGGTGGTGGCAATCAGCCCCAGCATTTT.